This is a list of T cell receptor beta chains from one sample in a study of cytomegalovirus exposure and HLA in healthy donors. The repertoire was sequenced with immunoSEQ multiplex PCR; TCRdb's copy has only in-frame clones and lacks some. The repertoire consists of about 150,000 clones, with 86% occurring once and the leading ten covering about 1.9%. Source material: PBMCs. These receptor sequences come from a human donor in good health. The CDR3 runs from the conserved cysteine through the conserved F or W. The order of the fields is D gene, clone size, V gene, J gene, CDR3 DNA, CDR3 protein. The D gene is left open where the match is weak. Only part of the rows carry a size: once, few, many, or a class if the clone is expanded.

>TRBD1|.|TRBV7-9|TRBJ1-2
TGTGCCAGCAGCTCGGCCGGGACAGAGATTAACTATGGCTACACCTTC
CASSSAGTEINYGYTF
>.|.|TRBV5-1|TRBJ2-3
TGCGCCAGCAGCTTTTCAGGCACAGATACGCAGTATTTT
CASSFSGTDTQYF
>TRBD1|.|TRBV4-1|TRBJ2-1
TGCGCCAGCAGCCGCACTAGGGCGGGACAGGGGAACGATGAGCAGTTCTTC
CASSRTRAGQGNDEQFF
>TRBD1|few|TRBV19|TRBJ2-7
TGTGCCAGTAAGGAGGGGGACAGGGCCGCCTACGAGCAGTACTTC
CASKEGDRAAYEQYF
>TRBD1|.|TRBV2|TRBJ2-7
TGTGCCAGCAGTCGACAGGGCTACGAGCAGTACTTC
CASSRQGYEQYF
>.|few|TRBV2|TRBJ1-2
TGTGCCAGCAGTGAAGAGAGGTTCAATGGCTACACCTTC
CASSEERFNGYTF
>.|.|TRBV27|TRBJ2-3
TGTGCCAGCAGTTTAAGCGGGGATACGCAGTATTTT
CASSLSGDTQYF
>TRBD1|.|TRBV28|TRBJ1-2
TGTGCCAGCAGTTTAGGAGGTAAAAGGACAGGCTTCTTAATACGTGGCTACACCTTC
CASSLGGKRTGFLIRGYTF
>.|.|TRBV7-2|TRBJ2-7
TGTGCCAGCAGCTTAGAAGGAGGGTCCTACGAGCAGTACTTC
CASSLEGGSYEQYF
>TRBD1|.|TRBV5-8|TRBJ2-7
TGTGCCAGCAGCTACAATAGGGACAGAAGAGCCTACGAGCAGTACTTC
CASSYNRDRRAYEQYF
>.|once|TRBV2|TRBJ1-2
TGTGCCAGCAGTGAGCGACAGGAGTACTATGGCTACACCTTC
CASSERQEYYGYTF
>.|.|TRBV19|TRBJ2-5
TGTGCCAGTAGGACGACAGTACAAGAGACCCAGTACTTC
CASRTTVQETQYF
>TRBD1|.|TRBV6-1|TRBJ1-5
TGTGCCAGCAGTGCCGGGACAGCCATTTATAGCAATCAGCCCCAGCATTTT
CASSAGTAIYSNQPQHF
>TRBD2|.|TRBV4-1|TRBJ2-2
TGCGCCAGCAGCCAAGATCCTGGGGGGGCCGGGGAGCTGTTTTTT
CASSQDPGGAGELFF
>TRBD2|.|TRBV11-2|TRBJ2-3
TGTGCCAGCAGCGGACCTAGCGGTAGCACAGATACGCAGTATTTT
CASSGPSGSTDTQYF
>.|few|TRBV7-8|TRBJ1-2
TGTGCCAGCAGCTTGTCGGGGGTGGGCTATGGCTACACCTTC
CASSLSGVGYGYTF
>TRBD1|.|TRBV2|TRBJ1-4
TGTGCCAGCAGTGGGACAGGGTATAATGAAAAACTGTTTTTT
CASSGTGYNEKLFF
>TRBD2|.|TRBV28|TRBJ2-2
TGTGCCAGCAGTTTGCCTAGCGGGTACACCGGGGAGCTGTTTTTT
CASSLPSGYTGELFF
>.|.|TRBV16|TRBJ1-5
TGTGCCAGCAGCCCTGGACATTATCAGCCCCAGCATTTT
CASSPGHYQPQHF
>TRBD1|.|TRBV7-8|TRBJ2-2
TGTGCCAGCAGCACCCGGGACAGGGAAGGGGAGCTGTTTTTT
CASSTRDREGELFF
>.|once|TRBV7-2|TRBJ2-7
TGTGCCAGCAGCCCTCCGGCGATCGGGATACACCGGTACGAGCAGTACTTC
CASSPPAIGIHRYEQYF
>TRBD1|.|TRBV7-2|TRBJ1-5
TGTGCCAGCAGCCTGGGACAGGGGCAGGGACAGCCCCAGCATTTT
CASSLGQGQGQPQHF
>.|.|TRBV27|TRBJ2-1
TGTGCCAGCAGTCTCTCGGGGGACAATGAGCAGTTCTTC
CASSLSGDNEQFF
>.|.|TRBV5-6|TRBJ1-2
TGTGCCAGCACCCAAATCCAGACGGGATCGTATGGCTACACCTTC
CASTQIQTGSYGYTF
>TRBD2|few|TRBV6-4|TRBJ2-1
TGTGCCAGCAGTGTCGCTAGCGGGAGCTACAATGAGCAGTTCTTC
CASSVASGSYNEQFF
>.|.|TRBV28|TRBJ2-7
TGTGCCAGCAGTTTAGACAGATACTACGAGCAGTACTTC
CASSLDRYYEQYF
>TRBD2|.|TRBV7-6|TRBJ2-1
TGTGCCAGCAGCTCGTCGCGGGAGGCCTACAATGAGCAGTTCTTC
CASSSSREAYNEQFF
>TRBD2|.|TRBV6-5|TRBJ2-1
TGTGCCACCGGCCGCGGGACTAGCGGGGCTAATGAGCAGTTCTTC
CATGRGTSGANEQFF
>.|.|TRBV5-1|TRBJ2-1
TGCGCCAGCAGCCCTTTAGCGGAAGGCGGTGAGCAGTTCTTC
CASSPLAEGGEQFF